This TCR beta chain was captured in a study of a mutant IDH1 vaccine in newly diagnosed glioma. The length of the CDR3 is 11 residues. The V end lost 2 bases, the J end lost 9 bases, and 7 bases lay between the germline ends. CDR1 and CDR2 (germline): MDHEN, SYDVKM. Assay: immunoSEQ multiplex PCR; the TCRdb copy retains only in-frame clones and omits some. Of tens of thousands of clones listed, around 90% are singletons. In regard to this clone: The antigen remains unidentified.

Described time point: week 5, during vaccination. Topical imiquimod accompanied each vaccine dose, which consisted of 300 ug of mutant IDH1 20-mer peptide. Sequencing used PBMCs, obtained from a glioma patient whose treatment included an IDH1 peptide vaccine. The chain combines TRBV28 with TRBJ1-1; D not certain. The receptor comes from a woman aged 50 to 65 with glioma. CDR3: CASSLAYQAFF. The DNA of the CDR3 is TGTGCCAGCAGTTTAGCCTACCAAGCTTTCTTT.